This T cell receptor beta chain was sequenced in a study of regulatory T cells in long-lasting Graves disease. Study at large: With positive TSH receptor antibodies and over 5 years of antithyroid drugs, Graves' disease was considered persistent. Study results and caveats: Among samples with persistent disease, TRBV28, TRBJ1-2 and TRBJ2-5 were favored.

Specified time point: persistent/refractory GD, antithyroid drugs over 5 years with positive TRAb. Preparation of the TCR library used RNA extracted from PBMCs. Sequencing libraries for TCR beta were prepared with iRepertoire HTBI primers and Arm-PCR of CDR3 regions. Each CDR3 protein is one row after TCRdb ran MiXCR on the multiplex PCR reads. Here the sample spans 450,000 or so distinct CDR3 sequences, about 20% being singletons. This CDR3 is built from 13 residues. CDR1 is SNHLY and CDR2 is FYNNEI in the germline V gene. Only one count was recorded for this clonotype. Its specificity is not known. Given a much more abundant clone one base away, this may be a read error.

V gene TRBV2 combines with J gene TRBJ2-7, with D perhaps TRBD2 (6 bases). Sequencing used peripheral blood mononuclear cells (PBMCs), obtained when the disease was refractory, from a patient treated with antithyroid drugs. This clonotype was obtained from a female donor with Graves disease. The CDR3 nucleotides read TGTGCCAGCAGTGGACCCAGGCGGGACGAGCAGTGCTTC. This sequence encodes CASSGPRRDEQCF.